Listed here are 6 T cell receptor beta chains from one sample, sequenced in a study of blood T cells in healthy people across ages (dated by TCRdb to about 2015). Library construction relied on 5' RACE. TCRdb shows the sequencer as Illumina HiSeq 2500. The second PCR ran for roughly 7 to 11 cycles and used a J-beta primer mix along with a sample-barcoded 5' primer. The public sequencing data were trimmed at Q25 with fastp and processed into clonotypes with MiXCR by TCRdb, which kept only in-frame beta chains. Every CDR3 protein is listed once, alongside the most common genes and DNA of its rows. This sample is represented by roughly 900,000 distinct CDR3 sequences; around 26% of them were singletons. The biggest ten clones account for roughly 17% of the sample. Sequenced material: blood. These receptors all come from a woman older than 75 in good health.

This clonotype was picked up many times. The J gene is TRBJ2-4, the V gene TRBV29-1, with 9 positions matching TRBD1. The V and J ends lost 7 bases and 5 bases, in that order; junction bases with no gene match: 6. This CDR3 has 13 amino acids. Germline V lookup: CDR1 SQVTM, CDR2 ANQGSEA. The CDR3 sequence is CSADRGAENIQYF. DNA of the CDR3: TGCAGCGCTGACAGGGGGGCAGAAAACATTCAGTACTTC.

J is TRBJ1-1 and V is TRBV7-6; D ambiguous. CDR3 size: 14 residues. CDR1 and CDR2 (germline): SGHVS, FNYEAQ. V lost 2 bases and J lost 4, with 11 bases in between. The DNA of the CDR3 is TGTGCCAGCAGCTTATATGGTCGGAGCACTGAAGCTTTCTTT. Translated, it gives CASSLYGRSTEAFF.

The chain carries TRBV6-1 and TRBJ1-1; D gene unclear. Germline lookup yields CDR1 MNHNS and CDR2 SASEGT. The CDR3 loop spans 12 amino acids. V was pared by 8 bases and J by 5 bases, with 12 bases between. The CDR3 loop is CASRMWETEAFF. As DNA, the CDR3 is TGTGCCAGCCGAATGTGGGAGACTGAAGCTTTCTTT.

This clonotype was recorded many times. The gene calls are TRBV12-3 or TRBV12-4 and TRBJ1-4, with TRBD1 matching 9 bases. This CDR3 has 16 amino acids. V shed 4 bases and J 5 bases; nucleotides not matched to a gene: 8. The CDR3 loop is CASSSVTGTGNEKLFF. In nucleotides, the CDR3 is TGTGCCAGCAGTTCCGTTACCGGGACAGGGAATGAAAAACTGTTTTTT.

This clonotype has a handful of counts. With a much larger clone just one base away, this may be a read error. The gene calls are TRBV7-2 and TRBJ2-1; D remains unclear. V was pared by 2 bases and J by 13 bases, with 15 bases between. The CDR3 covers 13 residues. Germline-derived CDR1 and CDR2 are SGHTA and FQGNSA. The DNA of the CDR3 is TGTGCCAGCAGCTTATATCGGTCCGAGGCCCAGTTCTTC. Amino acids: CASSLYRSEAQFF. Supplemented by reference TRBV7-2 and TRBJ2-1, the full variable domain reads GAGVSQSPSNKVTEKGKDVELRCDPISGHTALYWYRQSLGQGLEFLIYFQGNSAPDKSGLPSDRFSAERTGGSVSTLTIQRTQQEDSAVYLCASSLYRSEAQFFGPGTRLTVL.

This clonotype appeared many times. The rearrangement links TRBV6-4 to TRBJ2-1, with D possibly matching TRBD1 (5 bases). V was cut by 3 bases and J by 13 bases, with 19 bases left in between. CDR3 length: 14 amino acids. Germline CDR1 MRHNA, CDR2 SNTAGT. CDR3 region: CASSEGRGYPLQFF. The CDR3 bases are TGTGCCAGCAGTGAGGGGCGCGGATATCCCCTCCAGTTCTTC.